The 24 T cell receptor beta chains reported below all come from one sample, sequenced in a study of graft-versus-host responses after intestinal transplantation. What these receptors recognize is not known. The protocol was immunoSEQ multiplex PCR, while the TCRdb copy is restricted to in-frame clones and leaves out a portion. Here the sample spans tens of thousands of clones, approximately 96% being singletons. This specimen consisted of unstimulated CD8+ T cells sorted from spleen or lymph node cells, obtained before transplant. These receptors all stem from a human donor who was the organ donor for an intestinal transplant.

This clone occurred once. This chain joins TRBV19 and TRBJ1-1; D call uncertain. The CDR3 spans 15 residues. CDR1 is LNHDA, CDR2 SQIVND, per germline (reference sequence). V shed 3 bases and J shed 4 bases, with 15 bases lying between them. The CDR3 here is CASSISSGPSTEAFF. Written as DNA, the CDR3 is TGTGCCAGTAGTATTTCGTCAGGCCCCTCCACTGAAGCTTTCTTT.

CDR3 sequence: CASSLDTRVLAGTYNEQFF. The DNA of the CDR3 is TGTGCCAGCAGCTTAGATACGAGGGTACTAGCGGGGACCTACAATGAGCAGTTCTTC. The rearrangement links TRBV7-8 to TRBJ2-1; 10 positions match TRBD2. CDR3 length equals 19 residues. V shed 1 base and J 2 bases; nucleotides not matched to a gene: 11. Germline V gives CDR1 SGHVS, CDR2 FQNEAQ. Using reference TRBV7-8 and TRBJ2-1 for the parts outside the CDR3, the full variable domain is GAGVSQSPRYKVAKRGQDVALRCDPISGHVSLFWYQQALGQGPEFLTYFQNEAQLDKSGLPSDRFFAERPEGSVSTLKIQRTQQEDSAVYLCASSLDTRVLAGTYNEQFFGPGTRLTVL.

This rearrangement joins TRBV5-1 to TRBJ1-1; tentative D call: TRBD1 (6 bases). This CDR3 contains 16 residues. CDR1 and CDR2 from the germline V gene are SGHRS and YFSETQ. Trimming left V 1 base short and J 3 bases short, with 16 bases between. CDR3 bases: TGCGCCAGCAGCTTGTACTCACAGGCAGGGGACACTGAAGCTTTCTTT. Protein sequence: CASSLYSQAGDTEAFF.

V and J are TRBV10-3 and TRBJ1-2, with D possibly TRBD1 on 6 matching bases. The V end lost 6 bases, the J end lost 3 bases, and 17 bases lay between the germline ends. Germline V gene data show CDR1 as ENHRY and CDR2 as SYGVKD. The CDR3 is 15 residues long. This CDR3 reads CAISDVYRADYGYTF. CDR3 nucleotides: TGTGCCATCAGCGACGTCTACAGGGCTGACTATGGCTACACCTTC.

The chain recombines TRBV27 with TRBJ1-1; tentatively, D is TRBD1 (5 bases). Germline V gene lookup returns CDR1 MNHEY and CDR2 SMNVEV (reference sequence). With 2 bases removed from V and 3 bases from J, the gap between germline ends came to 13 bases. The CDR3 is 15 residues long. The CDR3 is CASSLQVAGHTEAFF. DNA of the CDR3: TGTGCCAGCAGTTTACAGGTTGCGGGGCACACTGAAGCTTTCTTT.

The chain couples TRBV4-2 to TRBJ2-3; TRBD2 matches 10 bases. The length of the CDR3 is 18 residues. V shed 1 base, J shed 5 bases, and the junction held 12 bases outside the gene matches. Germline V gene lookup returns CDR1 LGHNA and CDR2 YNFKEQ. The CDR3 DNA is TGTGCCAGCAGCCAAGGGACTCTAGCGGGGGAAATAGTAGATACGCAGTATTTT. This sequence encodes CASSQGTLAGEIVDTQYF.

V is TRBV27 and J is TRBJ1-5, with 7 bases identical to TRBD1. In germline, CDR1 is MNHEY, CDR2 SMNVEV (reference sequence). V shed 0 bases, J shed 2 bases, and the junction held 1 base outside the gene matches. The CDR3 extends over 15 amino acids. The CDR3, as DNA: TGTGCCAGCAGTTTATCTGGGACAGGCAATCAGCCCCAGCATTTT. Protein sequence: CASSLSGTGNQPQHF.

The chain couples TRBV5-1 to TRBJ2-1, with D maybe TRBD2 (5 bases). Per the germline V gene, CDR1 is SGHRS and CDR2 is YFSETQ. This CDR3 contains 17 residues. V shed 0 bases and J shed 0 bases, with 13 bases lying between them. DNA for the CDR3: TGCGCCAGCAGCTTGGTTGGGAGAAGGAGCTCCTACAATGAGCAGTTCTTC. It yields the protein CASSLVGRRSSYNEQFF. The whole variable domain, filled in from reference TRBV5-1 and TRBJ2-1, reads KAGVTQTPRYLIKTRGQQVTLSCSPISGHRSVSWYQQTPGQGLQFLFEYFSETQRNKGNFPGRFSGRQFSNSRSEMNVSTLELGDSALYLCASSLVGRRSSYNEQFFGPGTRLTVL.

This chain's CDR3 is CASSQDNPGPGYGYTF. CDR3 nucleotide sequence: TGCGCCAGCAGCCAAGATAATCCGGGCCCCGGCTATGGCTACACCTTC. V gene TRBV4-1 combines with J gene TRBJ1-2; D is ambiguous. Germline loops: CDR1 MGHRA, CDR2 YSYEKL. This CDR3 comprises 16 residues. Trimming pared 0 bases from V and 4 bases from J, leaving 15 bases between.

The gene calls are TRBV13 and TRBJ1-1; D perhaps matches TRBD1 (5 bases). V was trimmed by 1 base and J by 1 base, leaving 7 bases between them. In germline, CDR1 is PRHDT, CDR2 FYEKMQ (reference sequence). The CDR3 sequence is 14 residues long. CDR3 protein: CASSLVGENTEAFF. The CDR3 DNA reads as TGTGCCAGCAGCTTAGTGGGGGAGAACACTGAAGCTTTCTTT.

The J gene is TRBJ1-6, the V gene TRBV27, with 8 bases identical to TRBD1. Germline-derived CDR1 and CDR2 are MNHEY and SMNVEV (reference sequence). V lost 4 bases to trimming and J lost 9 bases; unmatched junction nucleotides: 8. The CDR3 covers 15 residues. The CDR3 loop reads CASSSRTGPSSPLHF. Here the CDR3 DNA reads TGTGCCAGCAGTTCCAGGACAGGGCCCTCTTCACCCCTCCACTTT.

The chain links TRBV19 to TRBJ2-3; 8 bases agree with TRBD2. Trimming removed 6 bases from V and 0 bases from J; junction bases left unmatched: 5. The CDR3 has 15 residues. Germline loops: CDR1 LNHDA, CDR2 SQIVND (reference sequence). Here the CDR3 DNA reads TGTGCCAGTAGCCCGGGGGGGATGAGCACAGATACGCAGTATTTT. Translated, it gives CASSPGGMSTDTQYF.

This sequence joins TRBV9 and TRBJ2-1; 10 bases map to TRBD2. The germline CDR1 and CDR2 sequences are SGDLS and YYNGEE. The CDR3 runs to 17 residues. Unmatched junction bases numbered 11, after V lost 5 bases and J lost 3 bases. The DNA for the CDR3 is TGTGCCAGCAGTCGAAATAGCGGGGGGCTGGGCTACAATGAGCAGTTCTTC. Protein sequence: CASSRNSGGLGYNEQFF.

The chain links TRBV5-1 to TRBJ2-6, with D possibly matching TRBD1 (6 bases). Trimming cost V 0 bases and J 0 bases, with 16 bases left between them. Per the germline V gene, CDR1 is SGHRS and CDR2 is YFSETQ. This CDR3 is 19 amino acids long. The CDR3 nucleotides are TGCGCCAGCAGCTTGGTCACAGGGACCTCTCTCTCTGGGGCCAACGTCCTGACTTTC. It is translated as CASSLVTGTSLSGANVLTF.

This chain connects TRBV10-3 to TRBJ2-2, with D perhaps given as TRBD1 or TRBD2 (6 bases each). The germline V gene has CDR1 ENHRY and CDR2 SYGVKD. V dropped 2 bases and J dropped 9 bases, with 25 bases sitting between them. This CDR3 is 18 amino acids long. The CDR3 nucleotides read TGTGCCATCAGTGAGCCGGGGGCCCAGAACACCACCGGTAGGGAGCTGTTTTTT. Residues: CAISEPGAQNTTGRELFF.

This rearrangement joins TRBV15 to TRBJ1-1; tentatively, D is TRBD1 (5 bases). The CDR3 extends over 15 amino acids. Trimming removed 1 base from V and 1 base from J, with 10 bases in between. Germline assignment: CDR1 LNHNV and CDR2 YYDKDF (reference sequence). The CDR3 DNA reads TGTGCCACCAGCAGAGGGGACGGCCCGAACACTGAAGCTTTCTTT. This gives the protein CATSRGDGPNTEAFF.

Notes on this clone: This same CDR3 is encoded by further DNA sequences in the sample. V usage is TRBV21-1 and J usage is TRBJ1-2. TRBV21-1 is listed as a pseudogene. The length of the CDR3 is 15 residues. As DNA, the CDR3 is TGTGCCAGCAGCAATGGTCGATATTCTAACTATGGCTACACCTTC. Its translation is CASSNGRYSNYGYTF.

The chain carries TRBV4-1 and TRBJ2-5; D not resolved. The CDR3 has 15 residues. Trimming removed 4 bases at V and 0 bases at J, with 12 bases between. CDR1 and CDR2 (germline): MGHRA, YSYEKL. CDR3 bases: TGCGCCAGCAGCCGATTTATTGGGGACCAAGAGACCCAGTACTTC. Amino acid sequence: CASSRFIGDQETQYF.

This chain joins TRBV30 and TRBJ1-1; D gene uncertain. V was shortened by 2 bases and J by 1 base, with 8 bases between the two germline ends. Germline-derived CDR1 and CDR2 are GTSNPN and SVGIG (reference sequence). The CDR3 is made up of 13 amino acids. In DNA, the CDR3 is TGTGCCTGGAGTTTAGGGCGGAACACTGAAGCTTTCTTT. This encodes CAWSLGRNTEAFF.

The chain carries TRBV2 and TRBJ2-1, with 10 bases aligning to TRBD2. Germline V gene sequence: CDR1 SNHLY, CDR2 FYNNEI. V shed 6 bases, J shed 6 bases, and the junction held 5 bases outside the gene matches. CDR3 length equals 14 residues. DNA of the CDR3: TGTGCCAGCAGCGCGGGGACTAGCGTCAATGAGCAGTTCTTC. This encodes CASSAGTSVNEQFF. The full variable domain, completed using reference TRBV2 and TRBJ2-1, is EPEVTQTPSHQVTQMGQEVILRCVPISNHLYFYWYRQILGQKVEFLVSFYNNEISEKSEIFDDQFSVERPDGSNFTLKIRSTKLEDSAMYFCASSAGTSVNEQFFGPGTRLTVL.

V and J are TRBV6-1 and TRBJ2-2; D remains unclear. The CDR3 consists of 13 residues. Germline CDR1 and CDR2: MNHNS and SASEGT. Trimming cost V 2 bases and J 1 base, with 2 bases left between them. Here the CDR3 reads CASSEWNTGELFF. The CDR3 coding sequence is TGTGCCAGCAGTGAATGGAACACCGGGGAGCTGTTTTTT.

J is TRBJ2-5 and V is TRBV7-2, with 7 bases matching TRBD1. The J call may be in error: the DNA end matches TRBJ2-7 better. Germline V gene sequence: CDR1 SGHTA, CDR2 FQGNSA. The CDR3 is made up of 14 amino acids. For the CDR3, the DNA is TGTGCCAGCAGCTTAGAGGGGACAGTCCCCGAGCAGTACTTC. Translating it yields CASSLEGTVPEQYF.

The gene calls are TRBV2 and TRBJ2-6; D gene uncertain. The CDR3 loop spans 17 amino acids. Trimming took off 4 bases at V and 0 bases at J, with 13 bases between the two ends. The germline V gene encodes CDR1 SNHLY and CDR2 FYNNEI. The CDR3 DNA sequence: TGTGCCAGCAGTGGTACAGATTCTTCCTCTGGGGCCAACGTCCTGACTTTC. It yields the protein CASSGTDSSSGANVLTF.

The gene calls are TRBV27 and TRBJ2-7; possible D gene TRBD2, 7 bases. The CDR3 consists of 14 residues. V was cut by 8 bases and J by 0 bases, with 14 bases left in between. Germline V gene data show CDR1 as MNHEY and CDR2 as SMNVEV (reference sequence). The CDR3 coding sequence is TGTGCCAGCGGAAGAGGGGGGGACTCCTACGAGCAGTACTTC. This translates into CASGRGGDSYEQYF.